A single sample is the source of the 11 T cell receptor beta chains below, sequenced in a study of tumor and adjacent non-tumor tissue in lung cancer. The library came from three nested PCR rounds adapted from ARM-PCR protocols. TCRdb independently ran MiXCR on the multiplex PCR reads; one entry per CDR3 protein. The table has 55,000 to 70,000 distinct CDR3 sequences, just under 60% seen once; the top ten hold 20% to 25%. RNA was extracted from bulk tissue without any cell sorting. Sequencing was done on a sample of lung tumor tissue. The receptors were gathered from a man aged 45-60 years with non-small cell lung cancer.

This clonotype has ten or more counts. The chain carries TRBV6-5 and TRBJ2-7, with D possibly called TRBD1 or TRBD2 (7 bases each). Per the germline V gene, CDR1 is MNHEY and CDR2 is SVGAGI. This CDR3 region has 15 residues. The ends were cut back, 6 bases at V and 5 bases at J, with 20 bases in the middle. CDR3 coding DNA: TGTGCCAGCAGCAACAGGGGAGGGACATTGGACGAGCAGTACTTC. Amino acid sequence: CASSNRGGTLDEQYF.

As regards this clonotype: Compared with germline, one end of the junction differs, possibly owing to a read error. As DNA, the CDR3 is TGTGCTTGGATGTACGTTCAGAGGACTAGAAAAAATGAGCAGTTCTTC. This codes for CAWMYVQRTRKNEQFF. This rearrangement joins TRBV30 to TRBJ2-1; 7 bases line up with TRBD2. The CDR3 is 16 amino acids. Germline-derived CDR1 and CDR2 are GTSNPN and SVGIG (reference sequence).

On this clonotype itself: This clone may be a read error of a much larger clone one base away. The rearrangement links TRBV6-5 to TRBJ2-6, with 8 bases matching TRBD1. This CDR3 has 16 amino acids. Germline CDR1 MNHEY, CDR2 SVGAGI. CDR3 in DNA: TGTGCCAGCAGTGCCCCAGGGGGCTCTGGGACCAACGTCCTGACTTTC. Protein: CASSAPGGSGTNVLTF.

At least ten counts were recorded for this clonotype. V usage is TRBV14 and J usage is TRBJ2-1; tentative D call: TRBD1 (6 bases). V lost 1 base and J lost 4, with 8 bases in between. Per the germline V gene, CDR1 is SGHDN and CDR2 is FVKESK. The length of the CDR3 is 14 residues. The CDR3 is CASSQGQVYNEQFF. The CDR3 DNA sequence: TGTGCCAGCAGCCAAGGACAGGTGTACAATGAGCAGTTCTTC. Full variable domain (outside the CDR3, taken from reference TRBV14 and TRBJ2-1): EAGVTQFPSHSVIEKGQTVTLRCDPISGHDNLYWYRRVMGKEIKFLLHFVKESKQDESGMPNNRFLAERTGGTYSTLKVQPAELEDSGVYFCASSQGQVYNEQFFGPGTRLTVL.

V gene TRBV27 combines with J gene TRBJ2-7; D is tentatively TRBD1 or TRBD2 (6 bases each). The ends were cut back, 6 bases at V and 0 bases at J, with 15 bases in the middle. Looked up from germline, CDR1 is MNHEY and CDR2 is SMNVEV (reference sequence). The length of the CDR3 is 15 residues. CDR3 nucleotides: TGTGCCAGCAGGCTAAGGGGGGCCGGCTCCTACGAGCAGTACTTC. Translating it yields CASRLRGAGSYEQYF.

There are many counts of this clonotype. The V and J genes are TRBV6-5 and TRBJ2-3, with 8 bases aligning to TRBD2. This CDR3 contains 15 residues. The junction had 3 bases not matched to a gene; V was cut back by 3 bases and J by 1 base. The V gene's germline CDR1 is MNHEY and CDR2 SVGAGI. The CDR3 protein is CASSYRGGRTDTQYF. CDR3 DNA: TGTGCCAGCAGTTATCGCGGGGGGCGCACAGATACGCAGTATTTT.

This clonotype was seen ten or more times. The chain carries TRBV29-1 and TRBJ1-2; 7 nucleotides agree with TRBD1. Germline V CDR1 and CDR2: SQVTM, ANQGSEA. V lost 3 bases, J lost 8 bases, and 6 bases stayed unmatched. The CDR3 runs 12 residues. In DNA form, the CDR3 reads TGCAGCGTTGAGGTGACAGGGACCGGCTACACCTTC. Protein: CSVEVTGTGYTF.

As regards this clonotype: A much larger clone sits a single nucleotide away, making a read error possible. V is TRBV11-2 and J is TRBJ2-7, with D hard to call. CDR1 and CDR2 (germline): SGHAT, FQNNGV. This CDR3 comprises 14 residues. The CDR3 reads CAGSLTDAAYEQYF. Written as DNA, the CDR3 is TGTGCCGGCAGTTTAACGGACGCTGCCTACGAGCAGTACTTC.

This clonotype was counted at least ten times. The chain couples TRBV6-1 to TRBJ2-1; 13 bases align to TRBD2. The CDR3 is 13 residues long. After removal of 10 bases from V and 8 bases from J, the junction contained 5 bases not matched to a gene. Germline V lookup: CDR1 MNHNS, CDR2 SASEGT. CDR3: CATRTSGSYEQFF. CDR3 nucleotides: TGTGCCACCCGGACTAGCGGGAGCTATGAGCAGTTCTTC.

This clonotype was observed many times. The gene calls are TRBV29-1 and TRBJ2-1; D is undetermined. The ends were cut back, 3 bases at V and 3 bases at J, with 6 bases in the middle. CDR3 length: 12 amino acids. In germline, CDR1 is SQVTM, CDR2 ANQGSEA. Here the CDR3 reads CSVEASYNEQFF. In nucleotides, the CDR3 is TGCAGCGTTGAGGCTAGCTACAATGAGCAGTTCTTC.

This clonotype was detected only a few times. The CDR3: CASSVTVTGELFF. The CDR3 DNA sequence: TGTGCCAGCAGTGTAACGGTGACCGGGGAGCTGTTTTTT. The chain is built from TRBV2 and TRBJ2-2; D not certain. The CDR3 is made up of 13 amino acids. Germline V gene sequence: CDR1 SNHLY, CDR2 FYNNEI. V shed 4 bases and J shed 5 bases, with 8 bases lying between them.